The source of this T cell receptor beta chain is a study of shared clonotypes between healthy human individuals. Regarding the study as a whole: Estimated richness values were generally larger in naive subsets than in memory subsets. Sequencing depth was predicted to influence how clonotypes are shared among donors.

V trimming: 3 bases; J trimming: 6 bases; junction bases outside the gene matches: 1. The CDR3 runs 14 residues. Per the germline V gene, CDR1 is ENHRY and CDR2 is SYGVKD. Once extracted for a subset, genomic DNA was divided evenly among several immunoSEQ plates. Some clones are missing from TCRdb's copy, which holds only in-frame ones; the method was immunoSEQ multiplex PCR. The sample consists of 600,000 to 800,000 clones, 72% of them appearing once. The authors divided CD4+ cells into CD45RA+ naive and CD45RA-negative memory subsets. A word on this clone: The antigen remains unidentified. A much larger clonotype is one base distant, so this may be a read error.

This sequence joins TRBV10-3 and TRBJ2-1; 11 bases are a match to TRBD2. The sequence derives from a woman in her 30s in good health. The sample consisted of memory CD4+ T cells sorted from blood. Subset in this sample: CD45RA-negative fraction. CDR3 protein: CAISDTSGSNEQFF. CDR3 bases: TGTGCCATCAGTGATACTAGCGGGAGCAATGAGCAGTTCTTC.